A selection of T cell receptor beta chains follows, all from one sample in a study of beta chain features in type 1 diabetes. The method was immunoSEQ multiplex PCR; TCRdb's version includes in-frame clones alone and lacks a portion of them. The profile shows a few hundred thousand clones, about 15% of them singletons. Sequencing was done on a sample of naive CD4+ T cells from blood. The receptors stem from a man aged 30-40 years with type 1 diabetes. Both conserved end residues are part of each CDR3. The order of the fields is J gene, clone size, V gene, D gene, CDR3 DNA, CDR3 protein. The D gene is left open where the match is weak. Only part of the rows carry a size: once, few, many, or a class if the clone is expanded.

J: TRBJ2-5; size: few; V: TRBV4-1; D: .; DNA: TGCGCCAGCAGCCAAGACCCAACTGATTTCAAGACCCAGTACTTC; CDR3: CASSQDPTDFKTQYF
J: TRBJ1-1; size: .; V: TRBV2; D: .; DNA: TGTGCCAGCAGTGTGCGGAATGAAGCTTTCTTT; CDR3: CASSVRNEAFF
J: TRBJ1-1; size: .; V: TRBV29-1; D: TRBD1; DNA: TGCAGCGTTCAGCAGGGGGAAATGAACACTGAAGCTTTCTTT; CDR3: CSVQQGEMNTEAFF
J: TRBJ2-5; size: few; V: TRBV4-1; D: TRBD2; DNA: TGCGCCAGCAGCCAAGATCCGCCCGGGACTAGCGGTGATTGGGGGCAAGAGACCCAGTACTTC; CDR3: CASSQDPPGTSGDWGQETQYF
J: TRBJ1-6; size: few; V: TRBV2; D: .; DNA: TGTGCCAGCAGTGACCTACAGGAATTCCGTCCCCTCCACTTT; CDR3: CASSDLQEFRPLHF
J: TRBJ1-2; size: few; V: TRBV5-6; D: .; DNA: TGTGCCAGCAGCTTGGGCGGGGGAGTCAGCTATGGCTACACCTTC; CDR3: CASSLGGGVSYGYTF
J: TRBJ2-4; size: once; V: TRBV18; D: TRBD2; DNA: TGTGCCAGCTCACCGACGGGACTAGCGGGAGTCGGAGCCAAAAACATTCAGTACTTC; CDR3: CASSPTGLAGVGAKNIQYF
J: TRBJ1-1; size: .; V: TRBV12-5; D: .; DNA: TGTGCTAGTGGTCCGACTTGGGTGACTGAAGCTTTCTTT; CDR3: CASGPTWVTEAFF
J: TRBJ2-3; size: few; V: TRBV9; D: TRBD2; DNA: TGTGCCAGCGGGACTAGCGGGAGAGATACGCAGTATTTT; CDR3: CASGTSGRDTQYF
J: TRBJ2-3; size: few; V: TRBV7-2; D: .; DNA: TGTGCCAGCAGCTTAGTTGGCGGGCCAGCGGGCGATACGCAGTATTTT; CDR3: CASSLVGGPAGDTQYF
J: TRBJ2-2; size: .; V: TRBV2; D: .; DNA: TGTGCCAGCAGACCCACAGGGGGGGCCGGGGAGCTGTTTTTT; CDR3: CASRPTGGAGELFF
J: TRBJ2-4; size: .; V: TRBV6-5; D: .; DNA: TGTGCCAGCAGTGACACTGCCAAAAACATTCAGTACTTC; CDR3: CASSDTAKNIQYF
J: TRBJ1-2; size: few; V: TRBV29-1; D: .; DNA: TGCAGCGCTCCGGACAGCGGGGGTTGGTATGGCTACACCTTC; CDR3: CSAPDSGGWYGYTF
J: TRBJ2-3; size: .; V: TRBV4-1; D: TRBD2; DNA: TGCGCCAGCAGCCAACCAAGACTAGCGGGAGTTGAAGATACGCAGTATTTT; CDR3: CASSQPRLAGVEDTQYF
J: TRBJ1-6; size: .; V: TRBV5-4; D: .; DNA: TGTGCCACCCGCGGTGGTGAATTGAGGAATTCACCCCTCCACTTT; CDR3: CATRGGELRNSPLHF
J: TRBJ2-5; size: .; V: TRBV5-4; D: .; DNA: TGTGCCAGCAGCTTGGGCCAGCGGGAGACCCAGTACTTC; CDR3: CASSLGQRETQYF
J: TRBJ1-4; size: few; V: TRBV7-7; D: TRBD1; DNA: TGTGCTAGCAGCTTGGACAGGGAAACTCAACTGTTTTTT; CDR3: CASSLDRETQLFF
J: TRBJ2-4; size: .; V: TRBV7-9; D: .; DNA: TGTGCCAGCAGCTTACTTGACCCACGGGTTGACATTCAGTACTTC; CDR3: CASSLLDPRVDIQYF
J: TRBJ2-3; size: .; V: TRBV18; D: .; DNA: TGTGCCAGCTCACAACGGGAAGATACGCAGTATTTT; CDR3: CASSQREDTQYF
J: TRBJ2-6; size: few; V: TRBV2; D: TRBD1; DNA: TGTGCCGGGGTCCGGGACAGTCTTCTCTCTGGGGCCAACGTCCTGACTTTC; CDR3: CAGVRDSLLSGANVLTF
J: TRBJ1-5; size: few; V: TRBV30; D: .; DNA: TGTGCCTGGAGTGGTGGGAGGGAGACGTATAGCAATCAGCCCCAGCATTTT; CDR3: CAWSGGRETYSNQPQHF
J: TRBJ1-4; size: .; V: TRBV4-1; D: TRBD1; DNA: TGCGCCAGCAGCCAAGCGGGACAGGCCTTTAATGAAAAACTGTTTTTT; CDR3: CASSQAGQAFNEKLFF
J: TRBJ2-7; size: .; V: TRBV5-6; D: .; DNA: TGTGCCAGCAGCTTGACACCCTACGAGCAGTACTTC; CDR3: CASSLTPYEQYF
J: TRBJ2-7; size: few; V: TRBV5-1; D: .; DNA: TGCGCCAGCAGCTTGATCGGCGGATCCTACGAGCAGTACTTC; CDR3: CASSLIGGSYEQYF
J: TRBJ2-5; size: few; V: TRBV7-9; D: TRBD1; DNA: TGTGCCAGCAGCTTATCAAGGACAGGCCAAGAGACCCAGTACTTC; CDR3: CASSLSRTGQETQYF
J: TRBJ1-1; size: .; V: TRBV30; D: .; DNA: TGTGCCTTAGGCGGCGGAGACACTGAAGCTTTCTTT; CDR3: CALGGGDTEAFF